The 7 T cell receptor beta chains below all came from one sample that was sequenced in a study of shared clonotypes between healthy human individuals. Generated by immunoSEQ multiplex PCR, the TCRdb table keeps only in-frame clones and is missing some. Of about 2 million clones listed, about 95% are singletons. The sample taken for sequencing was naive CD4+ T cells sorted from blood. The subset is: CD45RA+ positively selected. Receptors were obtained from a man aged 18 to 29 in good health.

The chain recombines TRBV7-9 with TRBJ2-7; TRBD2 agrees at 8 bases. After removal of 10 bases from V and 2 bases from J, the junction contained 16 bases not matched to a gene. CDR3 length equals 16 residues. Germline CDR1 and CDR2: SEHNR and FQNEAQ (reference sequence). CDR3 sequence reads: CATVLTTGGGTYEQYF. Here the CDR3 DNA reads TGTGCCACCGTCTTAACAACGGGAGGGGGTACCTACGAGCAGTACTTC.

V usage is TRBV29-1 and J usage is TRBJ2-2, with 10 nucleotides matching TRBD1. Germline CDR1 and CDR2: SQVTM and ANQGSEA. The CDR3 totals 14 residues. V lost 5 bases, J lost 6 bases, and 6 bases stayed unmatched. The CDR3 DNA sequence: TGCAGCGTTAAACGGACAGGGGGTGCCGGGGAGCTGTTTTTT. Translated, it gives CSVKRTGGAGELFF.

The rearrangement links TRBV18 to TRBJ2-7, with D perhaps assigned TRBD1 or TRBD2 (6 bases each). V lost 0 bases, J lost 6 bases, and 12 bases lay in between. Germline V CDR1 and CDR2: KGHSH, LQKENI. The CDR3 consists of 14 residues. The CDR3 region has the DNA TGTGCCAGCTCACCACCGAACGGGGGCCTCGAGCAGTACTTC. Encoded protein: CASSPPNGGLEQYF.

The rearrangement joins TRBV6-5 to TRBJ2-2; possibly TRBD2 for D (5 bases). This CDR3 comprises 12 residues. V lost 8 bases, J lost 4 bases, and 8 bases lay in between. Germline assignment: CDR1 MNHEY and CDR2 SVGAGI. The CDR3 is CASGRGTGELFF. The DNA for the CDR3 is TGTGCCAGCGGCCGGGGCACCGGGGAGCTGTTTTTT.

Note on this clone: Other DNA sequences of this sample code for an identical CDR3. V and J are TRBV6-5 and TRBJ1-2; 7 bases are a match to TRBD1. CDR3 length: 13 residues. CDR1 and CDR2 (germline): MNHEY, SVGAGI. V gave up 2 bases and J gave up 8 bases; unmatched junction bases: 5. CDR3 in amino acids: CASSYPQGGGYTF. The CDR3 nucleotides are TGTGCCAGCAGTTACCCCCAGGGGGGGGGCTACACCTTC.

For this clone: One end of the junction varies from germline; a read error may be responsible. The chain uses TRBV6-1 and TRBJ2-7; the match to TRBD2 covers 10 bases. This CDR3 contains 14 residues. Germline CDR1 is MNHNS and CDR2 is SASEGT. In DNA, the CDR3 is TGTGCCAGCAGGGAAGCGGGAGGGCCCCACGAGCAGTACTTC. This sequence encodes CASREAGGPHEQYF.

The J gene is TRBJ2-7, the V gene TRBV18, with no clear D. The V gene lost 4 bases and the J gene lost 6 bases, with 7 bases spanning the gap. CDR1 is KGHSH and CDR2 is LQKENI in the germline V gene. This CDR3 comprises 11 residues. The CDR3 is CASSLNVEQYF. In DNA, the CDR3 is TGTGCCAGCTCACTTAACGTCGAGCAGTACTTC.